Presented here are 30 T cell receptor beta chains from one specimen sequenced in a study of response to subunit inactivated influenza vaccine. TCRdb re-analysed the RT-PCR reads in MiXCR, keeping a single row per CDR3 protein. The repertoire includes about 480,000 distinct CDR3 sequences, about 25% of them detected once, and approximately 2% sits in the top ten. The sample here was CD4+ T cells sorted from PBMCs, taken roughly 5 days after vaccination. The source is a man aged 50 to 59 who received an inactivated influenza vaccine.

This clonotype showed up just a few times. The rearrangement joins TRBV11-2 to TRBJ2-3; 8 bases align to TRBD1. This CDR3 comprises 18 residues. The trim removed 4 bases at V and 0 bases at J, leaving 12 bases unmatched. Germline CDR1 reads SGHAT; CDR2 reads FQNNGV. CDR3 nucleotide sequence: TGTGCCAGCAGCTCACCCCGGGGCAGGGGGCGAAGCACAGATACGCAGTATTTT. This sequence encodes CASSSPRGRGRSTDTQYF.

The chain uses TRBV25-1 and TRBJ2-3; perhaps D is TRBD1 or TRBD2 (5 bases each). The CDR3 is made up of 18 amino acids. Germline CDR1 and CDR2: MGHDK and SYGVNS. With 2 bases removed from V and 6 bases from J, the gap between germline ends came to 24 bases. CDR3 bases: TGTGCCAGCAGTGAAAAGGGATCGGATGGGACCTGCAACGATACGCAGTATTTT. Its protein is CASSEKGSDGTCNDTQYF.

The rearrangement joins TRBV4-3 to TRBJ2-2; 7 bases line up with TRBD1. V gave up 4 bases and J gave up 4 bases; unmatched junction bases: 6. Germline V CDR1 and CDR2: LGHNA, YSLEER. The CDR3 runs to 15 residues. The CDR3 DNA reads TGCGCCAGCAGCCCAAACACAGGGGCCACCGGGGAGCTGTTTTTT. This codes for CASSPNTGATGELFF.

This clonotype was counted a few times. The CDR3 reads CASSYSYRSGEQYF. Written as DNA, the CDR3 is TGTGCCAGCAGTTACTCGTATAGATCGGGGGAGCAGTACTTC. The chain employs TRBV6-5 and TRBJ2-7; a possible D gene is TRBD2 (5 bases). V was trimmed by 0 bases and J by 7 bases, leaving 13 bases between them. Per germline, CDR1 MNHEY and CDR2 SVGAGI. This CDR3 is 14 amino acids long.

Only a few counts were recorded for this clonotype. V gene TRBV5-1 combines with J gene TRBJ1-4; D is ambiguous. Looked up from germline, CDR1 is SGHRS and CDR2 is YFSETQ. V was clipped by 2 bases and J by 7 bases, with 12 bases between them. This CDR3 has 14 amino acids. CDR3 DNA: TGCGCCAGCAGCTTTGAAGGAGGCGGTGAAAAACTGTTTTTT. Residues: CASSFEGGGEKLFF.

This clonotype appeared a few times. The genes are TRBV7-2 and TRBJ2-1, with D uncertain. V shed 5 bases and J shed 0 bases, with 11 bases lying between them. The CDR3 extends over 15 amino acids. Germline V lookup: CDR1 SGHTA, CDR2 FQGNSA. As DNA, the CDR3 is TGTGCCAGCAGCGCCCTTTCAAACTCCTACAATGAGCAGTTCTTC. It specifies CASSALSNSYNEQFF.

The chain employs TRBV4-2 and TRBJ1-3, with a possible D match to TRBD1 (5 bases). V dropped 3 bases and J dropped 2 bases, with 14 bases sitting between them. This CDR3 spans 16 amino acids. Germline V lookup: CDR1 LGHNA, CDR2 YNFKEQ. The chain's CDR3 is CASSQGTSRAGNTIYF. CDR3 coding DNA: TGTGCCAGCAGCCAGGGGACCTCCCGGGCTGGAAACACCATATATTTT.

This chain connects TRBV20-1 to TRBJ1-2; D is uncertain. The CDR3 is made up of 13 amino acids. From germline, CDR1 is DFQATT and CDR2 SNEGSKA (reference sequence). Trimming cost V 5 bases and J 0 bases, with 10 bases left between them. This chain's CDR3 is CSAGGPANYGYTF. The CDR3, as DNA: TGCAGTGCTGGAGGGCCTGCTAACTATGGCTACACCTTC.

The CDR3: CASSFREGRDTQYF. The CDR3 nucleotides read TGTGCCAGCAGCTTTCGGGAGGGCCGCGATACGCAGTATTTT. J is TRBJ2-3 and V is TRBV7-2; 8 bases are shared with TRBD2. CDR1 is SGHTA and CDR2 is FQGNSA in the germline V gene. Trimming removed 3 bases from V and 6 bases from J; junction bases left unmatched: 5. The CDR3 spans 14 residues.

This clonotype occurred a few times. This chain links TRBV28 with TRBJ1-2, with D uncertain. Germline-derived CDR1 and CDR2 are MDHEN and SYDVKM. The CDR3 is 12 residues long. V gave up 5 bases and J gave up 2 bases, with 6 bases separating them. This CDR3 reads CASSKENYGYTF. DNA of the CDR3: TGTGCCAGCAGTAAGGAAAACTATGGCTACACCTTC.

The chain links TRBV24-1 to TRBJ2-1; D gene ambiguous. Germline CDR1 KGHDR, CDR2 SFDVKD. CDR3 length: 15 residues. Trimming left V 6 bases short and J 10 bases short, with 21 bases between. CDR3 amino acids: CATSRSRSPSPEQFF. The CDR3 DNA sequence: TGTGCCACCAGTCGTAGCCGGTCTCCCTCCCCAGAGCAGTTCTTC.

V gene TRBV7-8 combines with J gene TRBJ2-7, with 13 bases aligning to TRBD2. The CDR3 totals 20 residues. Germline trimming cut 2 bases from V and 6 bases from J; bases unmatched to any gene: 19. Germline V gene lookup returns CDR1 SGHVS and CDR2 FQNEAQ. CDR3 loop: CASSLLAPWTSGRLAAEQYF. The CDR3 DNA reads TGTGCCAGCAGCTTATTGGCCCCGTGGACTAGCGGGAGATTGGCTGCCGAGCAGTACTTC. Full variable domain (outside the CDR3, taken from reference TRBV7-8 and TRBJ2-7): GAGVSQSPRYKVAKRGQDVALRCDPISGHVSLFWYQQALGQGPEFLTYFQNEAQLDKSGLPSDRFFAERPEGSVSTLKIQRTQQEDSAVYLCASSLLAPWTSGRLAAEQYFGPGTRLTVT.

This clonotype has more than one count but fewer than ten. The chain links TRBV9 to TRBJ2-2; 13 nucleotides agree with TRBD2. V dropped 4 bases and J dropped 1; count of bases not matched to a gene: 7. This CDR3 region has 18 residues. CDR1 is SGDLS, CDR2 YYNGEE, per germline. The CDR3 nucleotides are TGTGCCAGCAGCCCGCGGACTAGCGGGAGCCGGAACACCGGGGAGCTGTTTTTT. Protein sequence: CASSPRTSGSRNTGELFF.

This clonotype was detected only a few times. The rearrangement uses TRBV5-5 and TRBJ1-2, with 8 bases aligning to TRBD1. Germline CDR1 is SGHKS and CDR2 is YYEKEE (reference sequence). The J segment lost 4 bases and the V segment lost 0 bases, leaving 8 bases of the junction unmatched. CDR3 length: 16 amino acids. The CDR3 loop is CASSLDGSGTGYGYTF. The CDR3 nucleotides are TGTGCCAGCAGCTTGGATGGTTCCGGGACAGGCTATGGCTACACCTTC.

The chain links TRBV20-1 to TRBJ1-1, with 7 bases lining up with TRBD1. V shed 6 bases and J 0 bases; nucleotides not matched to a gene: 4. There are 13 residues in the CDR3. Germline CDR1 reads DFQATT; CDR2 reads SNEGSKA (reference sequence). The chain's CDR3 is CSAPQGLNTEAFF. The CDR3 bases are TGCAGTGCCCCACAGGGGTTGAACACTGAAGCTTTCTTT.

This clonotype has a handful of counts. This chain links TRBV12-3 or TRBV12-4 with TRBJ1-2, with D unresolved. V dropped 5 bases and J dropped 5 bases, with 12 bases sitting between them. CDR3 length equals 13 residues. The CDR3 is CASSLREDYGYTF. The CDR3 DNA sequence: TGTGCCAGCAGTCTCAGAGAAGATTATGGCTACACCTTC.

The chain uses TRBV5-1 and TRBJ2-1, with D unclear. The germline V and J ends were trimmed by 1 base and 3 bases, with 5 bases remaining between them. Germline V gene sequence: CDR1 SGHRS, CDR2 YFSETQ. This CDR3 region has 13 residues. The CDR3 DNA reads TGCGCCAGCAGCTTGTCCGTCTACAATGAGCAGTTCTTC. Translation gives CASSLSVYNEQFF. The whole variable domain, remainder taken from reference TRBV5-1 and TRBJ2-1, is KAGVTQTPRYLIKTRGQQVTLSCSPISGHRSVSWYQQTPGQGLQFLFEYFSETQRNKGNFPGRFSGRQFSNSRSEMNVSTLELGDSALYLCASSLSVYNEQFFGPGTRLTVL.

The rearrangement uses TRBV4-3 and TRBJ2-2; TRBD2 might be the D (7 bases). The CDR3 covers 16 residues. Germline CDR1 and CDR2: LGHNA and YSLEER. V lost 0 bases and J lost 3, with 11 bases in between. This chain's CDR3 is CASSQDPGGYTGELFF. The CDR3, as DNA: TGCGCCAGCAGCCAAGATCCGGGGGGCTACACCGGGGAGCTGTTTTTT.

This clonotype turned up a few times. The chain links TRBV29-1 to TRBJ2-1; 12 nucleotides align to TRBD2. CDR3 length: 17 residues. V was clipped by 3 bases and J by 1 base; unmatched bases: 7. Germline CDR1 is SQVTM and CDR2 is ANQGSEA. CDR3 DNA sequence: TGCAGCGTTGAGCAAAGGCTAGCGGGAGGGTCCTACAATGAGCAGTTCTTC. Amino acid sequence: CSVEQRLAGGSYNEQFF.

V gene TRBV5-5 combines with J gene TRBJ1-1; D is undetermined. Trimming shortened V by 4 bases and J by 1 base, and 11 bases separated the two germline ends. Germline lookup yields CDR1 SGHKS and CDR2 YYEKEE (reference sequence). This CDR3 has 14 residues. The CDR3 coding sequence is TGTGCCAGCAGCATAACAGTGACGAACACTGAAGCTTTCTTT. It encodes CASSITVTNTEAFF.

V is TRBV6-5 and J is TRBJ2-2, with D perhaps TRBD1 (6 bases). The V gene lost 4 bases and the J gene lost 0 bases, with 18 bases spanning the gap. Germline CDR1 MNHEY, CDR2 SVGAGI. CDR3 size: 18 residues. The CDR3 region is CASSFLDRPRANTGELFF. The CDR3 coding sequence is TGTGCCAGCAGTTTTCTGGACAGACCCCGGGCGAACACCGGGGAGCTGTTTTTT.

This clonotype was observed a few times. This sequence joins TRBV29-1 and TRBJ2-5, with D perhaps matching TRBD1 (6 bases). The V and J ends lost 3 bases and 4 bases respectively, with 9 bases between them. The CDR3 is 12 amino acids. Germline lookup yields CDR1 SQVTM and CDR2 ANQGSEA. The CDR3 region is CSVDGRGETQYF. The CDR3 region has the DNA TGCAGCGTTGACGGCAGGGGAGAGACCCAGTACTTC.

In this sample, this clonotype turned up a few times. This chain's CDR3 is CASSQAEFWGTDTQYF. The CDR3 nucleotides are TGTGCCAGCAGCCAAGCTGAATTTTGGGGCACAGATACGCAGTATTTT. V and J are TRBV14 and TRBJ2-3; D call uncertain. This CDR3 region has 16 residues. CDR1 SGHDN and CDR2 FVKESK come from the germline V gene. Trimming left V 1 base short and J 1 base short, with 12 bases between.

J is TRBJ1-2 and V is TRBV29-1; perhaps TRBD1 as D (6 bases). CDR1 is SQVTM and CDR2 is ANQGSEA in the germline V gene. This CDR3 contains 11 residues. Trimming shortened V by 4 bases and J by 8 bases, and 11 bases separated the two germline ends. The CDR3: CSVGRGWGYTF. CDR3 in DNA: TGCAGCGTTGGAAGGGGGTGGGGCTACACCTTC.

The chain joins TRBV12-3 or TRBV12-4 to TRBJ2-5; D gene uncertain. V was trimmed by 3 bases and J by 2 bases, leaving 10 bases between them. CDR3 length equals 14 residues. The CDR3 DNA reads as TGTGCCAGCAGTTTCGGTGACTTTCAAGAGACCCAGTACTTC. As protein: CASSFGDFQETQYF.

This clonotype was picked up a small number of times. CDR3 DNA: TGTGCCAGCAGACGCGCGGGTGGCCTCACAGATACGCAGTATTTT. This codes for CASRRAGGLTDTQYF. The rearrangement joins TRBV7-2 to TRBJ2-3; D might be TRBD2 (5 bases). Germline V gene sequence: CDR1 SGHTA, CDR2 FQGNSA. There are 15 residues in the CDR3. Deletions cut 6 bases from V and 2 bases from J, with 15 bases between. Using reference TRBV7-2 and TRBJ2-3 for the parts outside the CDR3, the full variable domain is GAGVSQSPSNKVTEKGKDVELRCDPISGHTALYWYRQSLGQGLEFLIYFQGNSAPDKSGLPSDRFSAERTGGSVSTLTIQRTQQEDSAVYLCASRRAGGLTDTQYFGPGTRLTVL.

This rearrangement joins TRBV7-2 to TRBJ2-5; TRBD1 agrees at 10 bases. The CDR3 has 15 residues. The V gene's germline CDR1 is SGHTA and CDR2 FQGNSA. The ends lost 4 bases at V and 5 bases at J; junction bases unmatched: 7. CDR3 sequence: CASSWRDRGRETQYF. The CDR3 nucleotides are TGTGCCAGCAGCTGGCGGGACAGGGGCAGGGAGACCCAGTACTTC.

The chain combines TRBV4-3 with TRBJ2-5; no clear D. Germline CDR1 reads LGHNA; CDR2 reads YSLEER. The CDR3 has 16 amino acids. V gave up 1 base and J gave up 5 bases, with 17 bases separating them. Written as DNA, the CDR3 is TGCGCCAGCAGCCAAGTAGGCCACCCGGAGTATGAGACCCAGTACTTC. Translating gives CASSQVGHPEYETQYF.

The V gene is TRBV6-2 or TRBV6-3, the J gene TRBJ2-3; D is ambiguous. CDR3 length: 15 residues. CDR1 is MNHEY and CDR2 is SVGEGT in the germline V gene. Trimming pared 5 bases from V and 3 bases from J, leaving 15 bases between. CDR3 in amino acids: CASSPDLRLTDTQYF. The CDR3 DNA sequence: TGTGCCAGCAGTCCGGACCTCCGCCTAACAGATACGCAGTATTTT.

About this clonotype itself: The junction shows a germline mismatch at one end, possibly a read error. V is TRBV20-1 and J is TRBJ2-5; possible D gene TRBD2, 5 bases. CDR1 and CDR2 (germline): DFQATT, SNEGSKA (reference sequence). The CDR3 runs to 10 residues. In nucleotides, the CDR3 is TGCGGTGCTAGCCAGGAGACCCAGTACTTC. Translated, it gives CGASQETQYF.